Listed below are T cell receptor beta chains from one sample, sequenced in a study of identical twins. TCRdb used MiXCR to reprocess the 5' RACE reads, holding one entry per CDR3 protein. Among approximately 890,000 distinct CDR3 sequences listed, about 12% were seen once. In addition, the sample was reused for a study of yellow fever vaccine responses in identical twins.

The source material was PBMCs. Receptor source: a woman younger than 30 in good health. CDR3s include the opening cysteine and the closing phenylalanine or tryptophan. D genes are given only for firm matches. Only some rows state a clone size, as once, few, many or a class for expanded clones.

>TRBJ2-2|TRBV6-1|few|TRBD2
TGTGCCAGCAGGGGACTAGTGAACACCGGGGAGCTGTTTTTT
CASRGLVNTGELFF
>TRBJ1-6|TRBV6-2/TRBV6-3|few|NA
TGTGCCAGCAGTTACGTCGAGTTCGGGAAAAATAATTCACCCCTCCACTTT
CASSYVEFGKNNSPLHF
>TRBJ2-1|TRBV29-1|NA|NA
TGCAGCGTTGCGGCCCAGAGGTCGGATGAGCAGTTCTTC
CSVAAQRSDEQFF
>TRBJ1-2|TRBV5-1|NA|NA
TGCGCCAGCAGCTTGGGAGATCCCATGTATGGCTACACCTTC
CASSLGDPMYGYTF
>TRBJ2-5|TRBV18|few|NA
TGTGCCAGCTCACCAATACTAGCCCTCCAAGAGACCCAGTACTTC
CASSPILALQETQYF
>TRBJ2-1|TRBV14|NA|TRBD1
TGTGCCAGCAACTTGGGACAGGGGTTAGGAAATGAGCAGTTCTTC
CASNLGQGLGNEQFF
>TRBJ2-7|TRBV12-3/TRBV12-4|few|NA
TGTGCCAGCAGGCGCGGGGCAGCTTCCCACGAGCAGTACTTC
CASRRGAASHEQYF
>TRBJ2-6|TRBV3-1|few|TRBD1
TGTGCCAGCAGCCAAAGATGGGCAGGGGGAATTTCTGGGGCCAACGTCCTGACTTTC
CASSQRWAGGISGANVLTF
>TRBJ2-3|TRBV4-1|few|NA
TGCGCCAGCAGCCAAGTCGGTACTTTGGGCGCAGATACGCAGTATTTT
CASSQVGTLGADTQYF
>TRBJ1-1|TRBV11-2|few|NA
TGTGCCAGCAGCAATCAACGAGGGTTCACTGAAGCTTTCTTT
CASSNQRGFTEAFF
>TRBJ1-1|TRBV15|NA|NA
TGTGCCACCAGCAGAGATATTGTGGGTAAGAAGGTAGCTTTCTTT
CATSRDIVGKKVAFF
>TRBJ2-1|TRBV3-1|NA|NA
TGTGCCAGCAGCCAAGATAATTGGTACCAATCCAGTGAGCAGTTCTTC
CASSQDNWYQSSEQFF
>TRBJ2-5|TRBV4-1|few|NA
TGCGCCAGCAGCCAAGGAGGGGCAGGGGGGGAGACCCAGTACTTC
CASSQGGAGGETQYF
>TRBJ2-7|TRBV11-2|few|TRBD2
TGTGCCAGCAGCTTTACTAGCGGCATTACCTACGAGCAGTACTTC
CASSFTSGITYEQYF
>TRBJ2-1|TRBV5-5|NA|TRBD2
TGTGCCAGCAGCCTAGCGGGAGGGATCGATGAGCAGTTCTTC
CASSLAGGIDEQFF
>TRBJ1-6|TRBV20-1|NA|TRBD1
TGCAGTGCTAGGGGACAGGCCGGGAATTCACCCCTCCACTTT
CSARGQAGNSPLHF
>TRBJ2-3|TRBV12-3/TRBV12-4|many|NA
TGTGCCAGCAGTCCCCTAGCGTGGAGCACAGATACGCAGTATTTT
CASSPLAWSTDTQYF
>TRBJ2-5|TRBV12-3/TRBV12-4|many|NA
TGTGCCAGCAGCCCCAGGGAGACCCAGTACTTC
CASSPRETQYF
>TRBJ1-6|TRBV20-1|NA|NA
TGCAGTGCTAGGAACATCCAGAGCTCCTATAATTCACCCCTCCACTTT
CSARNIQSSYNSPLHF
>TRBJ1-3|TRBV11-2|NA|NA
TGTGCCAGCAGCCTCTTCGAAAACACCATATATTTT
CASSLFENTIYF
>TRBJ2-2|TRBV7-9|NA|NA
TGTGCCAGCAGCTGGTGGACCGGGAACACCGGGGAGCTGTTTTTT
CASSWWTGNTGELFF
>TRBJ1-1|TRBV4-1|NA|NA
TGCGCCAGCAGCCCCCTCCCACAGGGAATAGGGACTGAAGCTTTCTTT
CASSPLPQGIGTEAFF
>TRBJ1-3|TRBV20-1|once|NA
TGCTGTGCTAGACCCGACAGAGACTCTGGAAACACCATATATTTT
CCARPDRDSGNTIYF
>TRBJ2-7|TRBV5-1|few|TRBD2
TGCGCCAGCAGCTTAGGACTAGCTTCAAGAGTCCACGAGCAGTACTTC
CASSLGLASRVHEQYF
>TRBJ2-2|TRBV9|NA|TRBD1
TGTGCCAGCGCCGGGACAGGGGGCGCCCACACCGGGGAGCTGTTTTTT
CASAGTGGAHTGELFF
>TRBJ1-1|TRBV29-1|many|NA
TGCAGCGTTGAAAAGGGACACCCTGAAGCTTTCTTT
CSVEKGHPEAFF
>TRBJ2-7|TRBV7-6|NA|TRBD2
TGTGCCAGCAGTCCAACCGGGACTAGCGGGAGTGAGCAGTACTTC
CASSPTGTSGSEQYF
>TRBJ2-4|TRBV12-3/TRBV12-4|NA|TRBD2
TGTGCCAGCATCCACTCGGGACTAGCGGGGCCTGAGACCAAAAACATTCAGTACTTC
CASIHSGLAGPETKNIQYF
>TRBJ1-1|TRBV5-1|many|NA
TGCGCCAGCAGCGCGCTACTGAACACTGAAGCTTTCTTT
CASSALLNTEAFF